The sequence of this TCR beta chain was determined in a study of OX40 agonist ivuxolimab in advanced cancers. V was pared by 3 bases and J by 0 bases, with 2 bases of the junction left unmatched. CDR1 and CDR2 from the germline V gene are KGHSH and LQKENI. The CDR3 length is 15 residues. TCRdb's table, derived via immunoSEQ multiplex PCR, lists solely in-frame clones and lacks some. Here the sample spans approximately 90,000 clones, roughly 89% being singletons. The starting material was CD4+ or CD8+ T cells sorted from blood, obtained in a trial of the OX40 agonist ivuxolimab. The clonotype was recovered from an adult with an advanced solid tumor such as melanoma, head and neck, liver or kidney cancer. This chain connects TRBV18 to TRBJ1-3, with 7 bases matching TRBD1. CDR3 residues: CASSPGTDSGNTIYF. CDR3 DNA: TGTGCCAGCTCACCCGGGACAGACTCTGGAAACACCATATATTTT.